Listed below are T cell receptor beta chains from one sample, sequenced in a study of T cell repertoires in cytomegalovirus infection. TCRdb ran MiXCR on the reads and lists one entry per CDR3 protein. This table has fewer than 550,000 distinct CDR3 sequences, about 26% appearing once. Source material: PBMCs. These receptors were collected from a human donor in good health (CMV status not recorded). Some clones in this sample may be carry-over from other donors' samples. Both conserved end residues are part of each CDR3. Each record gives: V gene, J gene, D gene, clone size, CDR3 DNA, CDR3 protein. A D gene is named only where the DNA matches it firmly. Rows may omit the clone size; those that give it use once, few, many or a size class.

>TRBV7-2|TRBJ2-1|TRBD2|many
TGTGCCAGCAGCTTAAGTGGAGCGGGAGGTGAGCAGTTCTTC
CASSLSGAGGEQFF
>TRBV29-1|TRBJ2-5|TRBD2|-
TGCAGCGTTGAGTGGGGGGGTCGGATTAGGGAGGAAGAGACCCAGTACTTC
CSVEWGGRIREEETQYF
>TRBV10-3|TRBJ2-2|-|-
TGTGCCATCAGTGAGTCCGTGGCGGCGACCACCGGGGAGCTGTTTTTT
CAISESVAATTGELFF
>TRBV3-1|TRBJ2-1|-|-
TGTGCCTCCTCACTTCGCCCGGCAGCCTACAATGAGCAGTTCTTC
CASSLRPAAYNEQFF
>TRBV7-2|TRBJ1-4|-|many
TGTGCCAGCAGCCCAGGAGGCGCAACTAATGAAAAACTGTTTTTT
CASSPGGATNEKLFF
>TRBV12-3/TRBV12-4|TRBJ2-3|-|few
TGTGCCAGCACCCGTCCCCGGGGATCAACAGATACGCAGTATTTT
CASTRPRGSTDTQYF
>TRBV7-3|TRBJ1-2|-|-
TGTGCCAGCAGCTTAACGAGGCGGGATGGCTACACCTTC
CASSLTRRDGYTF
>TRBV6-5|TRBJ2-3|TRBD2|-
TGTGCCAGCAGGGAGATAGCGGGGAGGGATACGCAGTATTTT
CASREIAGRDTQYF
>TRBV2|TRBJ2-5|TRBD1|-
TGTGCCAGCAGTGCACAGGGGGGGACCCAGTACTTC
CASSAQGGTQYF
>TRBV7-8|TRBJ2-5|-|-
TGTGCCAGCAGCTTATTTTTGGAGACCCAGTACTTC
CASSLFLETQYF
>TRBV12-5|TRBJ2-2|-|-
TGTGCTAGTTATCGGGAAAGCGCCGGGGAGCTGTTTTTT
CASYRESAGELFF
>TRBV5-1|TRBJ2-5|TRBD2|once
TGCGCCAGCAGCTTGCGGCCTAGCGGTAATAAAGAGACCCAGTACTTC
CASSLRPSGNKETQYF
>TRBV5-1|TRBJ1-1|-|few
TGCGCCAGCAGCTTGGAGACAGACACTGAAGCTTTCTTT
CASSLETDTEAFF
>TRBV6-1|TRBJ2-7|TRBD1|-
TGTGCCAGCAAAGACAGGGATCGTCCGTCCGAGCAGTACTTC
CASKDRDRPSEQYF
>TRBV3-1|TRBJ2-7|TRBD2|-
TGTGCCAGCAGCCACAGGACTAGCACCTCCTACGAGCAGTACTTC
CASSHRTSTSYEQYF
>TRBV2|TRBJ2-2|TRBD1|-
TGTGCCAGCAGTGGGTCCGGACAGGGGGCCCAGAACACCGGGGAGCTGTTTTTT
CASSGSGQGAQNTGELFF
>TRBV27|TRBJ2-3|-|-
TGTGCCAGCTATGGGTATTCAGATACGCAGTATTTT
CASYGYSDTQYF
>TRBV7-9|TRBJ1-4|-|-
TGTGCCAGCAGCCTATTGGGGCCCTCGCGTGAAAAACTGTTTTTT
CASSLLGPSREKLFF
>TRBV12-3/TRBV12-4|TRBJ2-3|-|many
TGTGCCAGCAGTTTTGGGTCCGACACAGATACGCAGTATTTT
CASSFGSDTDTQYF
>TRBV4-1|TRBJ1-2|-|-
TGCGCCAGCAGCCGCGAGGCAGCCCCGGGTCCCTACACCTTC
CASSREAAPGPYTF
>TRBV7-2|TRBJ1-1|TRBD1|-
TGTGCCAGCAGCGAGCGGACAGGGATTTACACTGAAGCTTTCTTT
CASSERTGIYTEAFF
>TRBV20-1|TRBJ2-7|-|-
TGCAGTGCTAGAGTCGTAATAGCGTTCCACGAGCAGTACTTC
CSARVVIAFHEQYF